The 21 T cell receptor beta chains below come from one sample, sequenced in a study of Ad26.COV2.S vaccination and SARS-CoV-2 variants. Indicated treatment: approximately 18 received Ad26.COV2.S at low or high dose, single or two shots; roughly five received placebo; per-sample allocation not given. Day 63 after the first injection of vaccine or placebo was the sampling time. Measured with immunoSEQ multiplex PCR; TCRdb has only the in-frame clones, and not every one. The data contain 200,000 to 250,000 clones, more than 75% of them singletons. The specimen comprised peripheral blood, sampled in a trial of Ad26.COV2.S vaccine versus placebo. Receptor source: a person aged 18-65 years who received the Ad26.COV2.S COVID-19 vaccine or a placebo.

Only a few counts were recorded for this clone. The rearrangement links TRBV11-3 to TRBJ2-7; D is tentatively TRBD1 or TRBD2 (6 bases each). CDR3 size: 14 residues. The V end was cut by 1 base, the J end by 3 bases, with 10 bases between. Germline CDR1 SGHNT, CDR2 YENEEA. This CDR3 reads CASSLAGADYEQYF. DNA of the CDR3: TGTGCCAGCAGCTTAGCGGGGGCCGACTACGAGCAGTACTTC.

The chain couples TRBV28 to TRBJ1-3; 9 bases align to TRBD1. The trim removed 6 bases at V and 5 bases at J, leaving 5 bases unmatched. Germline V gene data show CDR1 as MDHEN and CDR2 as SYDVKM. CDR3 length equals 14 residues. The CDR3: CASREQGARNTIYF. For the CDR3, the DNA is TGTGCCAGCAGAGAACAGGGGGCTCGAAACACCATATATTTT.

The V and J genes are TRBV11-2 and TRBJ1-3; D is unresolved. V gave up 4 bases and J gave up 0 bases, with 10 bases separating them. This CDR3 is 15 amino acids long. Germline V gene data show CDR1 as SGHAT and CDR2 as FQNNGV. Here the CDR3 reads CASSSGLHSGNTIYF. As DNA, the CDR3 is TGTGCCAGCAGCTCAGGACTGCACTCTGGAAACACCATATATTTT.

This chain links TRBV29-1 with TRBJ1-2, with D perhaps TRBD1 (6 bases). Germline CDR1 and CDR2: SQVTM and ANQGSEA. Trimming cost V 7 bases and J 8 bases, with 14 bases left between them. The CDR3 sequence is 11 residues long. The CDR3 nucleotides read TGCAGCGGGGAGACAGGCGACGGCTACACCTTC. Translating gives CSGETGDGYTF.

The CDR3 coding sequence is TGCGCCAGCAGCGGGGACAGGGATGGCTACACCTTC. It specifies CASSGDRDGYTF. The chain carries TRBV5-1 and TRBJ1-2; 9 positions match TRBD1. V lost 4 bases to trimming and J lost 6 bases; unmatched junction nucleotides: 1. This CDR3 contains 12 residues. In germline, CDR1 is SGHRS, CDR2 YFSETQ.

The chain couples TRBV4-3 to TRBJ2-7, with TRBD2 identical over 10 bases. This CDR3 is 15 amino acids long. V was pared by 1 base and J by 5 bases, with 5 bases of the junction left unmatched. The germline CDR1 and CDR2 sequences are LGHNA and YSLEER. In DNA, the CDR3 is TGCGCCAGCAGCCAAGTCCTAGCGGGGGCCCACGAGCAGTACTTC. Protein: CASSQVLAGAHEQYF.

J is TRBJ1-5 and V is TRBV10-3; 10 nucleotides match TRBD1. The CDR3 contains 20 residues. J gave up 2 bases and V 1 base, and 14 bases lay outside the gene matches. Germline V CDR1 and CDR2: ENHRY, SYGVKD. CDR3 in DNA: TGTGCCATCAGTGAGTGGGGGACAGGGGAATTGAGCGGTGGCAATCAGCCCCAGCATTTT. Protein sequence: CAISEWGTGELSGGNQPQHF.

This chain joins TRBV24-1 and TRBJ2-1; D is uncertain. The CDR3 covers 12 residues. V lost 4 bases and J lost 9, with 9 bases in between. The germline V gene encodes CDR1 KGHDR and CDR2 SFDVKD. CDR3 bases: TGTGCCACCAGTGAGCCGGTTGGTGAGCAGTTCTTC. Its translation: CATSEPVGEQFF.

This clone was counted a single time. The CDR3 loop is CASANSDRGTKNIQYF. The CDR3 DNA sequence: TGTGCCAGTGCAAATTCGGACCGGGGCACCAAAAACATTCAGTACTTC. The rearrangement joins TRBV19 to TRBJ2-4, with D perhaps given as TRBD1 or TRBD2 (5 bases each). The germline CDR1 and CDR2 sequences are LNHDA and SQIVND (reference sequence). There are 16 residues in the CDR3. The ends were cut back, 8 bases at V and 2 bases at J, with 19 bases in the middle.

This clone was detected once. The chain carries TRBV14 and TRBJ1-1, with 7 bases identical to TRBD1. The length of the CDR3 is 13 residues. Germline V lookup: CDR1 SGHDN, CDR2 FVKESK. V was pared by 6 bases and J by 0 bases, with 1 base of the junction left unmatched. CDR3 region: CASRQGLNTEAFF. For the CDR3, the DNA is TGTGCCAGCAGACAGGGGTTGAACACTGAAGCTTTCTTT. Full variable domain (outside the CDR3, taken from reference TRBV14 and TRBJ1-1): EAGVTQFPSHSVIEKGQTVTLRCDPISGHDNLYWYRRVMGKEIKFLLHFVKESKQDESGMPNNRFLAERTGGTYSTLKVQPAELEDSGVYFCASRQGLNTEAFFGQGTRLTVV.

The chain recombines TRBV5-1 with TRBJ2-5; D might be TRBD2 (5 bases). The V and J ends lost 0 bases and 5 bases respectively, with 11 bases between them. CDR1 is SGHRS and CDR2 is YFSETQ in the germline V gene. CDR3 length: 14 amino acids. CDR3: CASSLGPGKETQYF. For the CDR3, the DNA is TGCGCCAGCAGCTTGGGTCCGGGGAAGGAGACCCAGTACTTC.

The chain couples TRBV28 to TRBJ1-3; 8 bases line up with TRBD1. Germline values: CDR1 MDHEN, CDR2 SYDVKM. The CDR3 spans 15 residues. V lost 9 bases, J lost 2 bases, and 9 bases stayed unmatched. The CDR3 region is CASQGQGSAGNTIYF. As DNA, the CDR3 is TGTGCCAGTCAAGGACAGGGTTCGGCTGGAAACACCATATATTTT.

The chain employs TRBV7-2 and TRBJ2-3; tentatively, D is TRBD2 (5 bases). The CDR3 runs 15 residues. Trimming shortened V by 3 bases and J by 2 bases, and 12 bases separated the two germline ends. CDR1 SGHTA and CDR2 FQGNSA come from the germline V gene. CDR3 DNA sequence: TGTGCCAGCAGCTTGGACTTATTTCCCACAGATACGCAGTATTTT. Protein: CASSLDLFPTDTQYF.

The chain carries TRBV6-2 or TRBV6-3 and TRBJ2-7; 10 bases agree with TRBD2. The CDR3 is made up of 16 amino acids. V dropped 6 bases and J dropped 5; count of bases not matched to a gene: 13. The germline gives CDR1 MNHEY, CDR2 SVGEGT. The CDR3 nucleotides read TGTGCCAGCAGCCCTGCTAGCGGGGGACCTTTCGACGAGCAGTACTTC. Amino acid sequence: CASSPASGGPFDEQYF.

This clone has only one observation. The rearrangement uses TRBV28 and TRBJ1-1, with D perhaps matching TRBD1 (5 bases). The CDR3 is 14 residues long. The germline CDR1 and CDR2 sequences are MDHEN and SYDVKM. V was clipped by 5 bases and J by 6 bases, with 16 bases between them. Here the CDR3 DNA reads TGTGCCAGCAGTGACTCCAGGGAGAGAGCTGAAGCTTTCTTT. Its translation is CASSDSRERAEAFF.

The rearrangement uses TRBV9 and TRBJ2-3; TRBD2 matches 7 bases. This CDR3 region has 13 residues. Germline V gene sequence: CDR1 SGDLS, CDR2 YYNGEE. V shed 6 bases and J 6 bases; nucleotides not matched to a gene: 7. CDR3 amino acids: CASTGGKRDTQYF. Here the CDR3 DNA reads TGTGCCAGCACGGGGGGAAAAAGGGATACGCAGTATTTT.

The DNA for the CDR3 is TGTGCCATAGGGGAGAGCTCCTACAATGAGCAGTTCTTC. It is translated as CAIGESSYNEQFF. The V call is TRBV19, the J call TRBJ2-1; possibly TRBD1 or TRBD2 for D (5 bases each). Germline loops: CDR1 LNHDA, CDR2 SQIVND (reference sequence). This CDR3 region has 13 residues. The ends were cut back, 10 bases at V and 0 bases at J, with 10 bases in the middle.

CDR3 nucleotide sequence: TGCGCCAGCAGCCCCCGTACTAGCGCCTACGAGCAGTACTTC. Translated, it gives CASSPRTSAYEQYF. The chain recombines TRBV5-1 with TRBJ2-7, with 7 positions matching TRBD2. Germline CDR1 is SGHRS and CDR2 is YFSETQ. The CDR3 contains 14 residues. Trimming at V came to 4 bases and at J to 2 bases, leaving 6 bases not matched to a gene.

The chain carries TRBV24-1 and TRBJ2-1; 10 nucleotides line up with TRBD2. The J segment lost 3 bases and the V segment lost 3 bases, leaving 10 bases of the junction unmatched. The V gene's germline CDR1 is KGHDR and CDR2 SFDVKD. This CDR3 region has 18 residues. CDR3 coding DNA: TGTGCCACCAGTGATGACGGACCGGGACTAGCGAACTACAATGAGCAGTTCTTC. Translation gives CATSDDGPGLANYNEQFF.

V gene TRBV5-1 combines with J gene TRBJ2-7, with TRBD1 matching 7 bases. J lost 2 bases, V lost 4 bases, and 6 bases had no gene match. The length of the CDR3 is 14 residues. CDR1 is SGHRS and CDR2 is YFSETQ in the germline V gene. DNA of the CDR3: TGCGCCAGCAGCCCGGGACAGTCAGCCTACGAGCAGTACTTC. Protein product: CASSPGQSAYEQYF.

The gene calls are TRBV11-2 and TRBJ2-1; D could derive from TRBD1 or TRBD2 (7 bases each). Trimming pared 7 bases from V and 3 bases from J, leaving 16 bases between. Germline loops: CDR1 SGHAT, CDR2 FQNNGV. The length of the CDR3 is 15 residues. CDR3: CASTTGRTGYNEQFF. Written as DNA, the CDR3 is TGTGCCAGCACCACCGGGAGGACAGGCTACAATGAGCAGTTCTTC.